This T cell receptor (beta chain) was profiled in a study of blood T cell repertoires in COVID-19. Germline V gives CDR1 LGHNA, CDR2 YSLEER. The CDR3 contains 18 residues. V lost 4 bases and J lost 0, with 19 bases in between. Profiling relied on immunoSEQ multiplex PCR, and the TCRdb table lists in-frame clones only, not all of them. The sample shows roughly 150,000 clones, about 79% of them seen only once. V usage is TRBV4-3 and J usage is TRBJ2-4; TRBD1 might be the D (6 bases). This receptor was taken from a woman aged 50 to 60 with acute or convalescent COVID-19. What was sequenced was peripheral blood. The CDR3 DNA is TGCGCCAGCAGCCTTTGGACCGGGACAACCCTAGCCAAAAACATTCAGTACTTC. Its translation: CASSLWTGTTLAKNIQYF.